This TCR beta chain emerged from a study of CDR3 diversity in severe acne (dated by TCRdb to the late 2010s). The CDR3 sequence holds 12 residues, the cysteine and phenylalanine included. Just CDR3 DNA is preserved here, 36 bases in frame from base 1. Reading the germline V gene (reference sequence) gives CDR1 LNHDA and CDR2 SQIVND. Trimming takes 6 bases from V and 6 bases from J, and the germline ends sit 6 bases apart. Library method: PCR. This sample was sequenced with an Illumina HiSeq 2000. TCRdb took the public reads, trimmed them with fastp at Q25, ran MiXCR for clone calling and kept in-frame beta chains. CDR3 protein duplicates are merged, each entry listing the most common genes and DNA. This sample comprises fewer than 100,000 distinct CDR3 sequences, around 53% of them detected only once. Together, the top ten hold roughly an eighth of the sample. This clonotype was picked up a small number of times. Its antigen is unknown. No base quality information exists; no much larger clone differs at one position.

The receptor was isolated from a male donor in good health, without acne. In this chain, TRBV19 is recombined with TRBJ1-6, with no confident D gene call. The sequenced sample consisted of blood. DNA sequence: TGTGCCAGTAGGGGCCCTAATTCACCCCTCCACTTT. The resulting protein is CASRGPNSPLHF.